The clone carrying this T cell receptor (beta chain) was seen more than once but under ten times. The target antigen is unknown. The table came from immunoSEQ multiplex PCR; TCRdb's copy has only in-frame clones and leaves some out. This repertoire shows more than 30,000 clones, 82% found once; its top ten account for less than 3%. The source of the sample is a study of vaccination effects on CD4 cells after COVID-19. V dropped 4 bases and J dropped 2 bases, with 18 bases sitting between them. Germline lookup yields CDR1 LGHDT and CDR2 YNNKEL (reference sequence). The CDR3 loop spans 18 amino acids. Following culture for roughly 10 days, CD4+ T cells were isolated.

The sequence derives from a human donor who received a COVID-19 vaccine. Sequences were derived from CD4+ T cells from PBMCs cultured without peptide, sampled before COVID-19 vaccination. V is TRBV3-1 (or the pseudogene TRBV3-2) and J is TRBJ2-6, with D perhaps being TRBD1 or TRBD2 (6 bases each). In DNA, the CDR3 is TGTGCCAGCAGCCCGCGGGGCAGGGGATCGGCTGGGGCCAACGTCCTGACTTTC. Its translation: CASSPRGRGSAGANVLTF.